The TCR beta chain under discussion was sequenced for a study of T-cell reconstitution after alpha-beta-depleted transplantation in children. With 4 bases removed from V and 4 bases from J, the gap between germline ends came to 11 bases. Germline lookup yields CDR1 MNHEY and CDR2 SMNVEV (reference sequence). This CDR3 comprises 15 residues. Findings of the study overall: Roughly two months post-transplant, alpha-beta T cells reportedly originated from several hundred graft clones that had expanded.

Unique molecular identifiers tagged the TCRbeta library. TCRdb re-called the PCR reads with MiXCR, one entry per CDR3 protein. Among roughly 570,000 distinct CDR3 sequences listed, roughly 30% were seen once. This clonotype was found many times. The antigen is unknown. The sample consisted of PBMCs, taken before TCRalphabeta/CD19-depleted stem cell transplant. The receptor's source is a boy younger than two with Wiskott-Aldrich syndrome, due to receive a stem cell transplant. This chain uses TRBV27 with TRBJ2-6; no firm D call. The CDR3 sequence: CASSSFAQGANVLTF. The CDR3, as DNA: TGTGCCAGCAGTTCCTTCGCGCAGGGGGCCAACGTCCTGACTTTC.